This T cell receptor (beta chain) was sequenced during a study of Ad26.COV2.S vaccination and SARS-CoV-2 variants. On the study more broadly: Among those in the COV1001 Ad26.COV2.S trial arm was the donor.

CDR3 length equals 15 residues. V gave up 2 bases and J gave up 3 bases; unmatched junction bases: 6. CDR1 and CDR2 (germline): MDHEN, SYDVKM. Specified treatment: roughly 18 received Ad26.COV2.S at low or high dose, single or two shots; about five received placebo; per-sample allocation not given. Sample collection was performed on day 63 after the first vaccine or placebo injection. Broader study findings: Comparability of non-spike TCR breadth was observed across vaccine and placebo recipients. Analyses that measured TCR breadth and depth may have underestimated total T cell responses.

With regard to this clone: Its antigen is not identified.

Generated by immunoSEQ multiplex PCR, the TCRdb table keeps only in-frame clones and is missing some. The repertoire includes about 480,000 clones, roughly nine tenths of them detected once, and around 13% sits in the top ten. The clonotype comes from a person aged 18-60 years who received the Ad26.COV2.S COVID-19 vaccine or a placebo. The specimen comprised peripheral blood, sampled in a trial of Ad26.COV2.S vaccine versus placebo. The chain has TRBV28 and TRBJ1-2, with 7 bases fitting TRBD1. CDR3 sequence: CASSLGGTAYYGYTF. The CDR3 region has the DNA TGTGCCAGCAGTTTAGGGGGGACAGCCTACTATGGCTACACCTTC.